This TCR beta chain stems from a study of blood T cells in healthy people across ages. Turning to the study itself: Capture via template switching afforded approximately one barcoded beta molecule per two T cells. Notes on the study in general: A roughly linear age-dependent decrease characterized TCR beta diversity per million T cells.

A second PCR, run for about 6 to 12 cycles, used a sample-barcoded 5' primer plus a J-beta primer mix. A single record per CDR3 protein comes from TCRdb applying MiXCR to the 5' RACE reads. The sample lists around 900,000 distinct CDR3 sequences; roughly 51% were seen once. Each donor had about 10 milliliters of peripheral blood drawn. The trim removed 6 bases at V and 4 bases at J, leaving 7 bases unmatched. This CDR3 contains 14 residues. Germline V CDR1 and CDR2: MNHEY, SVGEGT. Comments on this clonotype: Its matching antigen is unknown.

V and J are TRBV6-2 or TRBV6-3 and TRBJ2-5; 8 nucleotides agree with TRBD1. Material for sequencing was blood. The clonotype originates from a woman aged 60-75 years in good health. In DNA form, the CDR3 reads TGTGCCAGCAGGACGGGACAGGTGGGAGAGACCCAGTACTTC. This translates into CASRTGQVGETQYF.